A single sample gave rise to the 30 T cell receptor beta chains below, sequenced in a study of neurological immune-mediated disorders. TCRdb reanalysed the 5' RACE reads using MiXCR and keeps one entry per CDR3 protein. This table has 30,000 to 45,000 distinct CDR3 sequences, more than 9% appearing once. The source material was CD4+ T cells from blood. These receptors originate from a woman aged 25 to 39 with HTLV-1-associated myelopathy (HAM/TSP).

This clonotype was detected ten times or more. The chain carries TRBV5-1 and TRBJ2-1, with 8 bases lining up with TRBD1. The CDR3 is 15 residues long. Germline lookup yields CDR1 SGHRS and CDR2 YFSETQ. The V segment lost 3 bases and the J segment 4 bases; nucleotides outside the gene matches: 6. The CDR3 DNA is TGCGCCAGCAGCTCTGACAGGGGACGGTACAATGAGCAGTTCTTC. As protein: CASSSDRGRYNEQFF. Complete variable domain (other parts from reference TRBV5-1 and TRBJ2-1): KAGVTQTPRYLIKTRGQQVTLSCSPISGHRSVSWYQQTPGQGLQFLFEYFSETQRNKGNFPGRFSGRQFSNSRSEMNVSTLELGDSALYLCASSSDRGRYNEQFFGPGTRLTVL.

This clonotype was counted at least ten times. The chain has TRBV29-1 and TRBJ2-7; 7 bases are a match to TRBD1. CDR1 and CDR2 (germline): SQVTM, ANQGSEA. There are 12 residues in the CDR3. With 6 bases clipped from V and 3 bases from J, the junction kept 5 bases outside the gene matches. For the CDR3, the DNA is TGCAGCGTGGGGACAGACTACTACGAGCAGTACTTC. It is translated as CSVGTDYYEQYF.

This clonotype was detected ten times or more. This chain joins TRBV10-3 and TRBJ2-2; 7 nucleotides line up with TRBD1. CDR3 length equals 13 residues. Germline-derived CDR1 and CDR2 are ENHRY and SYGVKD. With 8 bases clipped from V and 4 bases from J, the junction kept 4 bases outside the gene matches. The CDR3 DNA reads as TGTGCCATCTCAGGGGGTTTCACCGGGGAGCTGTTTTTT. Encoded protein: CAISGGFTGELFF.

This clonotype has at least ten counts. The CDR3 reads CSAILDRGRNQPQHF. The CDR3 DNA reads TGCAGTGCTATCCTTGACAGGGGGAGAAATCAGCCCCAGCATTTT. V usage is TRBV20-1 and J usage is TRBJ1-5; 9 bases align to TRBD1. Unmatched junction bases numbered 8, after V lost 4 bases and J lost 4 bases. This CDR3 has 15 residues. Germline V gene lookup returns CDR1 DFQATT and CDR2 SNEGSKA (reference sequence).

At least ten counts were recorded for this clonotype. The CDR3 protein is CASSPRQRLGTNYGYTF. The CDR3, as DNA: TGTGCCAGCTCACCACGTCAGCGGCTCGGAACTAACTATGGCTACACCTTC. The V gene is TRBV18, the J gene TRBJ1-2, with D hard to call. Germline CDR1 KGHSH, CDR2 LQKENI. This CDR3 spans 17 amino acids. V dropped 1 base and J dropped 0 bases, with 15 bases sitting between them. The entire variable domain, with the rest obtained from reference TRBV18 and TRBJ1-2, is as follows: NAGVMQNPRHLVRRRGQEARLRCSPMKGHSHVYWYRQLPEEGLKFMVYLQKENIIDESGMPKERFSAEFPKEGPSILRIQQVVRGDSAAYFCASSPRQRLGTNYGYTFGSGTRLTVV.

In this sample, this clonotype turned up many times. This chain uses TRBV6-2 or TRBV6-3 with TRBJ2-1; 7 nucleotides agree with TRBD1. CDR1 MNHEY and CDR2 SVGEGT come from the germline V gene. V trimming: 2 bases; J trimming: 8 bases; junction bases outside the gene matches: 6. The CDR3 covers 14 residues. CDR3 sequence (DNA): TGTGCCAGCAGTTACGAGGGGGCACGGGATGAGCAGTTCTTC. It translates to CASSYEGARDEQFF.

This clonotype was seen repeatedly, ten times or more. The chain uses TRBV24-1 and TRBJ1-2; D uncertain. CDR1 is KGHDR, CDR2 SFDVKD, per germline. This CDR3 comprises 14 residues. The V and J ends lost 3 bases and 2 bases respectively, with 9 bases between them. CDR3 residues: CATSDPRRNYGYTF. DNA of the CDR3: TGTGCCACCAGTGATCCCCGGAGGAACTATGGCTACACCTTC.

The sample holds many counts of this clonotype. The rearrangement links TRBV3-1 to TRBJ2-3, with unresolved D. Germline loops: CDR1 LGHDT, CDR2 YNNKEL (reference sequence). V shed 4 bases and J shed 2 bases, with 16 bases lying between them. This CDR3 comprises 16 residues. The CDR3 coding sequence is TGTGCCAGCAGCCGGTTTCGTGGTGGGTACACAGATACGCAGTATTTT. Translating it yields CASSRFRGGYTDTQYF.

This clonotype has ten or more counts. This chain joins TRBV20-1 and TRBJ2-1; D is undetermined. Trimming removed 0 bases at V and 0 bases at J, with 21 bases between. The germline V gene encodes CDR1 DFQATT and CDR2 SNEGSKA (reference sequence). The CDR3 contains 19 residues. In DNA, the CDR3 is TGCAGTGCTAGAGATCAGCTTTCTGGCAGGACGAGCTCCTACAATGAGCAGTTCTTC. Its translation: CSARDQLSGRTSSYNEQFF.

This clonotype was observed a handful of times. V gene TRBV20-1 combines with J gene TRBJ1-5; 10 nucleotides line up with TRBD1. Looked up from germline, CDR1 is DFQATT and CDR2 is SNEGSKA (reference sequence). The CDR3 extends over 15 amino acids. V trimming: 6 bases; J trimming: 6 bases; junction bases outside the gene matches: 11. This chain's CDR3 is CSAEPGTGVSQPQHF. DNA of the CDR3: TGCAGTGCAGAACCCGGGACAGGGGTATCTCAGCCCCAGCATTTT.

The V and J genes are TRBV30 and TRBJ1-2; no definite D call. CDR3 length: 12 residues. CDR1 and CDR2 from the germline V gene are GTSNPN and SVGIG (reference sequence). V gave up 4 bases and J gave up 2 bases, with 8 bases separating them. Written as DNA, the CDR3 is TGTGCCTGGAACGCGGTGAACTATGGCTACACCTTC. Translation: CAWNAVNYGYTF. The full variable domain, completed using reference TRBV30 and TRBJ1-2, is SQTIHQWPATLVQPVGSPLSLECTVEGTSNPNLYWYRQAAGRGLQLLFYSVGIGQISSEVPQNLSASRPQDRQFILSSKKLLLSDSGFYLCAWNAVNYGYTFGSGTRLTVV.

This clonotype was seen many times. CDR3 in DNA: TGCAGTGCTAGACGAGGAGGACCTGGGAACACTGAAGCTTTCTTT. Translation: CSARRGGPGNTEAFF. The chain is built from TRBV20-1 and TRBJ1-1, with D hard to call. Germline CDR1 and CDR2: DFQATT and SNEGSKA (reference sequence). This CDR3 is built from 15 residues. V dropped 2 bases and J dropped 1 base, with 14 bases sitting between them.

This clonotype was found many times. The V call is TRBV7-9, the J call TRBJ2-2, with 10 bases matching TRBD1. The CDR3 runs to 14 residues. The V gene's germline CDR1 is SEHNR and CDR2 FQNEAQ (reference sequence). Trimming cost V 5 bases and J 4 bases; bases outside gene matches: 1. CDR3 bases: TGTGCCAGCAGCGGGACAGGGGCCACCGGGGAGCTGTTTTTT. It encodes CASSGTGATGELFF.

This clonotype has just a few counts. The chain carries TRBV20-1 and TRBJ2-2, with D possibly being TRBD1 or TRBD2 (5 bases each). V lost 5 bases and J 2 bases, leaving 12 bases between the germline ends. The CDR3 has 14 amino acids. In germline, CDR1 is DFQATT, CDR2 SNEGSKA (reference sequence). CDR3 sequence (DNA): TGCAGTGCTCTCGGGACGGATAACACCGGGGAGCTGTTTTTT. It specifies CSALGTDNTGELFF.

This clonotype occurred many times. The CDR3 reads CASSSGGVGNTEAFF. CDR3 DNA sequence: TGTGCCAGCAGTTCGGGGGGGGTTGGAAACACTGAAGCTTTCTTT. The V call is TRBV28, the J call TRBJ1-1, with D possibly matching TRBD1 (5 bases). Germline CDR1 and CDR2: MDHEN and SYDVKM. V lost 4 bases and J 2 bases, leaving 14 bases between the germline ends. The CDR3 is 15 residues long.

This clonotype appeared many times. CDR3 nucleotides: TGCGCCAGCAGCCAAGAACCTGTTCCTGACTATGGCTACACCTTC. Residues: CASSQEPVPDYGYTF. This chain uses TRBV4-1 with TRBJ1-2; D is uncertain. Deletions cut 0 bases from V and 3 bases from J, with 11 bases between. Germline-derived CDR1 and CDR2 are MGHRA and YSYEKL. The CDR3 loop spans 15 amino acids.

This clonotype occurred many times. The chain carries TRBV3-1 and TRBJ2-7, with D perhaps TRBD2 (5 bases). The V gene's germline CDR1 is LGHDT and CDR2 YNNKEL (reference sequence). The CDR3 spans 12 residues. Deletions cut 4 bases from V and 7 bases from J, with 11 bases between. The CDR3 region has the DNA TGTGCCAGCAGCCCCGGGGTCTTTGAGCAGTACTTC. As protein: CASSPGVFEQYF.

This clonotype was observed at least ten times. The genes are TRBV18 and TRBJ2-1, with TRBD2 as a possible D gene (6 bases). The CDR3 sequence is 15 residues long. Germline V gives CDR1 KGHSH, CDR2 LQKENI. The V end was cut by 0 bases, the J end by 6 bases, with 12 bases between. In DNA, the CDR3 is TGTGCCAGCTCACCACCGGCAGTGGGAGGCAATGAGCAGTTCTTC. It encodes CASSPPAVGGNEQFF.

This clonotype has ten or more counts. The chain recombines TRBV5-6 with TRBJ1-2; a weak D match, TRBD1 (5 bases). There are 14 residues in the CDR3. V was shortened by 3 bases and J by 2 bases, with 11 bases between the two germline ends. The germline V gene has CDR1 SGHDT and CDR2 YYEEEE. Here the CDR3 reads CASSSWDVNYGYTF. The CDR3 DNA reads as TGTGCCAGCAGCTCCTGGGACGTAAACTATGGCTACACCTTC.

This clonotype was observed at least ten times. This chain links TRBV5-1 with TRBJ2-2, with TRBD1 matching 7 bases. The CDR3 sequence is 13 residues long. Germline-derived CDR1 and CDR2 are SGHRS and YFSETQ. V was clipped by 4 bases and J by 10 bases; unmatched bases: 7. The CDR3 nucleotides read TGCGCCAGCAGCAACCAGACAGGGCTGGAGCTGTTTTTT. Residues: CASSNQTGLELFF. The variable domain in full, with the rest retrieved from reference TRBV5-1 and TRBJ2-2, is KAGVTQTPRYLIKTRGQQVTLSCSPISGHRSVSWYQQTPGQGLQFLFEYFSETQRNKGNFPGRFSGRQFSNSRSEMNVSTLELGDSALYLCASSNQTGLELFFGEGSRLTVL.

This clonotype was detected ten times or more. The V and J genes are TRBV20-1 and TRBJ2-4; possibly TRBD1 or TRBD2 for D (5 bases each). The CDR3 extends over 13 amino acids. Germline values: CDR1 DFQATT, CDR2 SNEGSKA (reference sequence). V lost 4 bases and J 5 bases, leaving 12 bases between the germline ends. The chain's CDR3 is CSANRDRENIQYF. The DNA for the CDR3 is TGCAGTGCTAACCGGGACCGTGAAAACATTCAGTACTTC.

At least ten counts were recorded for this clonotype. This chain links TRBV9 with TRBJ1-1; D uncertain. Trimming took off 3 bases at V and 0 bases at J, with 9 bases between the two ends. CDR1 is SGDLS, CDR2 YYNGEE, per germline. The CDR3 runs 14 residues. The CDR3 coding sequence is TGTGCCAGCAGCGCACAAGCCATGAACACTGAAGCTTTCTTT. The encoded protein is CASSAQAMNTEAFF.

This clonotype was counted ten times or more. V gene TRBV10-3 combines with J gene TRBJ2-6; tentatively, D is TRBD1 (5 bases). The CDR3 contains 16 residues. V was pared by 0 bases and J by 2 bases, with 8 bases between. The germline gives CDR1 ENHRY, CDR2 SYGVKD. The CDR3 region has the DNA TGTGCCATCAGTGAGTCATCAGGGACTGGGGCCAACGTCCTGACTTTC. Its protein product is CAISESSGTGANVLTF.

The table lists this clonotype with many counts. This rearrangement joins TRBV11-2 to TRBJ2-2, with 7 bases matching TRBD2. The CDR3 has 15 residues. CDR1 and CDR2 (germline): SGHAT, FQNNGV. V was clipped by 7 bases and J by 6 bases; unmatched bases: 11. The CDR3 sequence: CASNKGGSFAGELFF. The CDR3 DNA reads as TGTGCCAGCAACAAGGGAGGGTCGTTCGCCGGGGAGCTGTTTTTT.

This clonotype was recorded at least ten times. The chain couples TRBV12-3 or TRBV12-4 to TRBJ1-3; unclear D gene. The CDR3 is 12 residues long. V lost 3 bases, J lost 2 bases, and 2 bases lay in between. CDR3 in amino acids: CASSLPGNTIYF. DNA for the CDR3: TGTGCCAGCAGTTTGCCTGGAAACACCATATATTTT.

This clonotype was seen ten or more times. J is TRBJ2-7 and V is TRBV21-1. TRBV21-1 is a pseudogene segment. The CDR3 covers 17 residues. The CDR3 DNA reads TGTGCCAGCAGCAAGGCCTTGAAATCCGGGACTCCCTACGAGCAGTACTTC. The encoded protein is CASSKALKSGTPYEQYF.

The sample holds many counts of this clonotype. The rearrangement uses TRBV18 and TRBJ1-6; perhaps TRBD1 as D (5 bases). Trimming removed 3 bases at V and 5 bases at J, with 8 bases between. CDR1 KGHSH and CDR2 LQKENI come from the germline V gene. The CDR3 runs to 14 residues. The CDR3, as DNA: TGTGCCAGCTCACCGGAGGGGAATAATTCACCCCTCCACTTT. It encodes CASSPEGNNSPLHF.

The sample holds many counts of this clonotype. The chain carries TRBV18 and TRBJ1-2; tentatively, D is TRBD1 (5 bases). Trimming removed 5 bases at V and 2 bases at J, with 12 bases between. There are 14 residues in the CDR3. Germline CDR1 and CDR2: KGHSH and LQKENI. This CDR3 is CASSRIGTNYGYTF. As DNA, the CDR3 is TGTGCCAGCTCAAGGATCGGGACGAACTATGGCTACACCTTC.

Many counts were recorded for this clonotype. The V and J genes are TRBV2 and TRBJ1-2; TRBD1 matches 8 bases. Unmatched junction bases numbered 7, after V lost 5 bases and J lost 8 bases. Germline-derived CDR1 and CDR2 are SNHLY and FYNNEI. This CDR3 contains 13 residues. The CDR3 sequence: CASSNQGAGGYTF. CDR3 coding DNA: TGTGCCAGCAGTAATCAGGGGGCCGGGGGCTACACCTTC.

There are many counts of this clonotype. This chain connects TRBV24-1 to TRBJ1-2; TRBD1 aligns across 10 bases. Per the germline V gene, CDR1 is KGHDR and CDR2 is SFDVKD. Trimming removed 5 bases from V and 8 bases from J; junction bases left unmatched: 10. The CDR3 totals 15 residues. CDR3: CATSAGGTGDPGYTF. In DNA form, the CDR3 reads TGTGCCACCAGTGCCGGAGGGACAGGGGATCCGGGCTACACCTTC.